This TCR beta chain was profiled in a study of cytomegalovirus exposure and HLA in healthy donors. Study findings and constraints: A previous analysis found most TCR beta V segments productive roughly 90% or roughly 30% of the time. TCR beta chains associated with HLA were, in a later analysis, more clonally expanded than equally common others. Sequencing likely produced, as an artifact, a cluster of highly shared sequence variants.

Those who donated were healthy bone marrow donors. PCR employed 60 Vbeta and 13 Jbeta primers. The protocol was immunoSEQ multiplex PCR, while the TCRdb copy is restricted to in-frame clones and leaves out a portion. The sample records about 160,000 clones, about 80% being singletons. CDR1 and CDR2 (germline): KGHSH, LQKENI. V was clipped by 0 bases and J by 0 bases, with 11 bases between them. CDR3 length: 17 amino acids. For this clone: Its specificity is not known.

The rearrangement links TRBV18 to TRBJ1-4; D gene uncertain. This receptor was identified in a woman aged 45 to 65 in good health and CMV-seropositive. Sequencing was carried out using PBMCs. CDR3 residues: CASSPPGPGTTNEKLFF. CDR3 sequence (DNA): TGTGCCAGCTCACCACCGGGCCCGGGAACAACTAATGAAAAACTGTTTTTT.